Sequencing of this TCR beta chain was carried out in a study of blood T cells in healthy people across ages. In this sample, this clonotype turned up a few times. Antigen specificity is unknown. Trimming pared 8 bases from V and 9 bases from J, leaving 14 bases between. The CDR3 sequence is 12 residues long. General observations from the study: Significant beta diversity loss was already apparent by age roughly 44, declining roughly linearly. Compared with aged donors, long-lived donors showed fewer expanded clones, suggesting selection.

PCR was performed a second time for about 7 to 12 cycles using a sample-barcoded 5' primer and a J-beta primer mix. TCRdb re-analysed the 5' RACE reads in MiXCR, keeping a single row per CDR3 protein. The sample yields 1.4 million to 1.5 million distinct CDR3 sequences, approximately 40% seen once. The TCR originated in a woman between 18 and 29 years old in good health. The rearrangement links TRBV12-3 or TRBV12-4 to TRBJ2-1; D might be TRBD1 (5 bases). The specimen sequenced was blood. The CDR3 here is CASWEGVTEQFF. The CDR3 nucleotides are TGTGCCAGCTGGGAAGGGGTTACTGAGCAGTTCTTC.